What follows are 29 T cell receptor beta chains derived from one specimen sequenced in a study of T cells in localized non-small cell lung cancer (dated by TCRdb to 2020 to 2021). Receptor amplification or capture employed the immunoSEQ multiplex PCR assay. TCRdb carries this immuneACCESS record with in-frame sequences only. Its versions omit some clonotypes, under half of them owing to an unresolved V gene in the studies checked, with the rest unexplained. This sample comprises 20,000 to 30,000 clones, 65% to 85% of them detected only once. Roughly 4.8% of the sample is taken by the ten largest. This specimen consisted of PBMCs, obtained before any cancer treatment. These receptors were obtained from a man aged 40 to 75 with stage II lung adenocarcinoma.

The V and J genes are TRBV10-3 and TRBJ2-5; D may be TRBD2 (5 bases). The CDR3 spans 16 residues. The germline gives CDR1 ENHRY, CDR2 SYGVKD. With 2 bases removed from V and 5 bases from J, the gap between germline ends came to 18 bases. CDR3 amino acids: CAISEVSGSRRETQYF. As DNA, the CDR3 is TGTGCCATCAGTGAGGTTAGTGGGAGCCGCCGGGAGACCCAGTACTTC.

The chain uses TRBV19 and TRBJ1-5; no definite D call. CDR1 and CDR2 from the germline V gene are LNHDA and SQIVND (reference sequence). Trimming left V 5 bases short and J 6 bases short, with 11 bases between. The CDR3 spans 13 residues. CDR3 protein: CASSYQYRQPQHF. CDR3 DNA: TGTGCCAGTAGTTACCAGTATCGTCAGCCCCAGCATTTT. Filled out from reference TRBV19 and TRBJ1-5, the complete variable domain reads DGGITQSPKYLFRKEGQNVTLSCEQNLNHDAMYWYRQDPGQGLRLIYYSQIVNDFQKGDIAEGYSVSREKKESFPLTVTSAQKNPTAFYLCASSYQYRQPQHFGDGTRLSIL.

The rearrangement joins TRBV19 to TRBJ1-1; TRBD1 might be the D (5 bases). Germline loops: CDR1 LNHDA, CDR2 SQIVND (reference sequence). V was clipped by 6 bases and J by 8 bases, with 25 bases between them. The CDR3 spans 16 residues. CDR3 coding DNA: TGTGCCAGTAGGGATATTCGGGGCAGCAATGGGGTCGAAGCTTTCTTT. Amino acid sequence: CASRDIRGSNGVEAFF.

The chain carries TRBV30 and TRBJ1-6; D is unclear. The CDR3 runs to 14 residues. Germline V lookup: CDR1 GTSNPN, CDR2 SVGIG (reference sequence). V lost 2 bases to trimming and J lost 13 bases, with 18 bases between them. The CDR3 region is CAWSSGLPTRPLHF. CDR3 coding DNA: TGTGCCTGGAGTTCCGGTCTTCCGACTCGGCCCCTCCACTTT.

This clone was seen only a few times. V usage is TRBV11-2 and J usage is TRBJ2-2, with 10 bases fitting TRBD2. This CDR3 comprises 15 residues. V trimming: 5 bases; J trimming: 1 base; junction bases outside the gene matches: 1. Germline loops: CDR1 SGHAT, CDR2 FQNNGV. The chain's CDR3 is CASSRLAGNTGELFF. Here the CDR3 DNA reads TGTGCCAGCAGCCGACTAGCGGGGAACACCGGGGAGCTGTTTTTT.

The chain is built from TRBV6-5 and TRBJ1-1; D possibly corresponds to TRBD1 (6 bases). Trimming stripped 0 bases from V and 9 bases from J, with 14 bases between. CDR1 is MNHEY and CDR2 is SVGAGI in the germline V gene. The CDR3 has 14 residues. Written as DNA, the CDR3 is TGTGCCAGCAGTTACTCTGGGGGGGCTAGTAAAGCTTTCTTT. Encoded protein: CASSYSGGASKAFF.

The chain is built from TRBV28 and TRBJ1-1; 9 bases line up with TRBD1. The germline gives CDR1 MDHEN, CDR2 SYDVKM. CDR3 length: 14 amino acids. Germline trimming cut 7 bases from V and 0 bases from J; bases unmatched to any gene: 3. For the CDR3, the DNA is TGTGCCAGCACTCGACAGGGGGTGAACACTGAAGCTTTCTTT. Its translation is CASTRQGVNTEAFF. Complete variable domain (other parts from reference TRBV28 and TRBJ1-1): DVKVTQSSRYLVKRTGEKVFLECVQDMDHENMFWYRQDPGLGLRLIYFSYDVKMKEKGDIPEGYSVSREKKERFSLILESASTNQTSMYLCASTRQGVNTEAFFGQGTRLTVV.

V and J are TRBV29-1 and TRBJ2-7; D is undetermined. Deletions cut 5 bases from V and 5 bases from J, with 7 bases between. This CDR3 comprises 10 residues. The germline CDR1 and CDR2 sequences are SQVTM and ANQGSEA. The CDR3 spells CSVTDNEQYF. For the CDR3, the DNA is TGCAGCGTTACGGATAACGAGCAGTACTTC.

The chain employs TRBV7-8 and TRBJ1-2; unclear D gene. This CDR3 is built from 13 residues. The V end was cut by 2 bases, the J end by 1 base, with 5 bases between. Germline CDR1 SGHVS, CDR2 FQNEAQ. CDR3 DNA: TGTGCCAGCAGCTTAAAAGATAACTATGGCTACACCTTC. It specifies CASSLKDNYGYTF.

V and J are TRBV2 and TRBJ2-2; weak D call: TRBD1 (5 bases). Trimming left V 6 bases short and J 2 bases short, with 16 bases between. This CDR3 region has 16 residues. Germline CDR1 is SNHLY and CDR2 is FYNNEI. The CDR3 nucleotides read TGTGCCAGCAGCTTCCTGGGGCTACTAAACACCGGGGAGCTGTTTTTT. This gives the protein CASSFLGLLNTGELFF.

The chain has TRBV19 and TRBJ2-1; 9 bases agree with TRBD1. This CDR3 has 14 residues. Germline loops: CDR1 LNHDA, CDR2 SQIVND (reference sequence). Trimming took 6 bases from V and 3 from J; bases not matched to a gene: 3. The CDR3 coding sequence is TGTGCCAGTAGGGAGGACAGGGGCTACAATGAGCAGTTCTTC. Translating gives CASREDRGYNEQFF.

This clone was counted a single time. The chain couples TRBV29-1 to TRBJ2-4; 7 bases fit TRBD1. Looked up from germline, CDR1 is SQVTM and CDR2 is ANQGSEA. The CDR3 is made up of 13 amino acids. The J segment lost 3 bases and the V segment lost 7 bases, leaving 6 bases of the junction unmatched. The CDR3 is CSARQGGKNIQYF. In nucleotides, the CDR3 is TGCAGCGCCAGACAGGGTGGCAAAAACATTCAGTACTTC.

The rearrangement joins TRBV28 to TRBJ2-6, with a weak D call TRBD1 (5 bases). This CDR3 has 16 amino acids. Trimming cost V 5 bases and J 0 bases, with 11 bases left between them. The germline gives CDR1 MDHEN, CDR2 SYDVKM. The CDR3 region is CASSRTGSSGANVLTF. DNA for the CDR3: TGTGCCAGCAGTAGAACAGGAAGCTCTGGGGCCAACGTCCTGACTTTC.

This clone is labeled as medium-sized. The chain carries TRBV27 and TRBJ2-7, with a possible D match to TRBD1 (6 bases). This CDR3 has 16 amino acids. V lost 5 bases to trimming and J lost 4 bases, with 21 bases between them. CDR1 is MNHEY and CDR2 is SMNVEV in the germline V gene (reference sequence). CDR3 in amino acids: CASSPNLAGADYEQYF. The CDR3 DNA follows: TGTGCCAGCAGTCCAAATCTAGCAGGGGCCGATTACGAGCAGTACTTC.

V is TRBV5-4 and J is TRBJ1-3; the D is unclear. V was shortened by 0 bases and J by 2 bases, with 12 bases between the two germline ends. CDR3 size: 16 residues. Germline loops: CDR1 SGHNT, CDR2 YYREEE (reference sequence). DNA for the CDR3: TGTGCCAGCAGCTTGGAGGCAAACTCGGCTGGAAACACCATATATTTT. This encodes CASSLEANSAGNTIYF.

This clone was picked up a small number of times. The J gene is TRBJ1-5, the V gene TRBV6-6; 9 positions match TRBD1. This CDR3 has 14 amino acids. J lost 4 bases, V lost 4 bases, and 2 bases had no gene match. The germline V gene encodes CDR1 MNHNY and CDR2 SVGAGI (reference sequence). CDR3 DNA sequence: TGTGCCAGCAGTTCGACAGGGGGGAATCAGCCCCAGCATTTT. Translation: CASSSTGGNQPQHF.

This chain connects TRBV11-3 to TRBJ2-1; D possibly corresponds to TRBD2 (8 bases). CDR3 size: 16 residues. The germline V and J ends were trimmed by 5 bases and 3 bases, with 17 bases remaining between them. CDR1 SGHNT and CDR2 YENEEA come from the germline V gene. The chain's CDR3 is CASSPGGTELYNEQFF. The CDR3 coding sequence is TGTGCCAGCAGCCCGGGGGGGACAGAGCTCTACAATGAGCAGTTCTTC.

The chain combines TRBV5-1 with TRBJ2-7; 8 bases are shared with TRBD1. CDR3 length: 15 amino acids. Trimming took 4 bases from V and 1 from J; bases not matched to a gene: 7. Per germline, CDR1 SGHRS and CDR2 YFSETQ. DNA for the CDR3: TGCGCCAGCAGCCTGGCCGGGACAGGTTCCTACGAGCAGTACTTC. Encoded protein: CASSLAGTGSYEQYF.

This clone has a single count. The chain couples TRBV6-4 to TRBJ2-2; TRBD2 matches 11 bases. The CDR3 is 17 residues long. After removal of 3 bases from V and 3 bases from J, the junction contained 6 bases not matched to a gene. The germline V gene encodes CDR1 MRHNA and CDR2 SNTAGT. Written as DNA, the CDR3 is TGTGCCAGCAGTGAACAAGGACTAGCGGGTTACACCGGGGAGCTGTTTTTT. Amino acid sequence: CASSEQGLAGYTGELFF.

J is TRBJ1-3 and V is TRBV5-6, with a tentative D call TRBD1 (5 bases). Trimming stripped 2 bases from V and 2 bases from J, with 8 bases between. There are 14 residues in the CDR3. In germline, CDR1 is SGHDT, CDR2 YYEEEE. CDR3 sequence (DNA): TGTGCCAGCAGCTTTTTGGGGGCTGGAAACACCATATATTTT. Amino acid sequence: CASSFLGAGNTIYF.

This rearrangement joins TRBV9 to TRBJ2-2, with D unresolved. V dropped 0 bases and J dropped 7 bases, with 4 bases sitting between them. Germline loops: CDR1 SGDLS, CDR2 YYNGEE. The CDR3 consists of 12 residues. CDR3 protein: CASSVGGGELFF. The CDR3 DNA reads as TGTGCCAGCAGCGTAGGGGGCGGGGAGCTGTTTTTT.

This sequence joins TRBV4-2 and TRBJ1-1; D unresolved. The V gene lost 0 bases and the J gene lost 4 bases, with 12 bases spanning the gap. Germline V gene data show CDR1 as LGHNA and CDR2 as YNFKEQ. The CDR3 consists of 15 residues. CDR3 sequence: CASSQDWAPGTEAFF. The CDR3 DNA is TGTGCCAGCAGCCAAGATTGGGCCCCGGGCACTGAAGCTTTCTTT.

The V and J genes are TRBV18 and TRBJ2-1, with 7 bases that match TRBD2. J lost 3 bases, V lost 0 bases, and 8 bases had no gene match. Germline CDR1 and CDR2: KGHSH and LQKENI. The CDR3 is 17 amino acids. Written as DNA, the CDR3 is TGTGCCAGCTCACCACCTAATATAGCGGGCTACTACAATGAGCAGTTCTTC. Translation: CASSPPNIAGYYNEQFF.

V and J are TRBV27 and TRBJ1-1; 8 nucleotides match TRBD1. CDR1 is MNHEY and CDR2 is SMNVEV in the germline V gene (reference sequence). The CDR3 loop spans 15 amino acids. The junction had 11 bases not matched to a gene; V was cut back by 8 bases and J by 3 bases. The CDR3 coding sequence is TGTGCCAGCGACTCAAGACAGGGGATCTACACTGAAGCTTTCTTT. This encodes CASDSRQGIYTEAFF.

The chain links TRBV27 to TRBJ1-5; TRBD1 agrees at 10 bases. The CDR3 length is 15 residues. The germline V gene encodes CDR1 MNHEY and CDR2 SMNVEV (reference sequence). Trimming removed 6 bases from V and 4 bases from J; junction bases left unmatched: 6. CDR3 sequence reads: CASRPGTGANQPQHF. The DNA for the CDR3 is TGTGCCAGCAGGCCCGGGACAGGGGCTAATCAGCCCCAGCATTTT.

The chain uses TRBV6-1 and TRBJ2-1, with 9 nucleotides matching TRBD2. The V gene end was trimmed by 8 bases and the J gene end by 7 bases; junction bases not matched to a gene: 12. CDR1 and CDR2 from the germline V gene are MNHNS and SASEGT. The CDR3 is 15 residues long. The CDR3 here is CASAIGRGGQNEQFF. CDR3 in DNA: TGTGCCAGCGCCATCGGGCGGGGGGGCCAGAATGAGCAGTTCTTC.

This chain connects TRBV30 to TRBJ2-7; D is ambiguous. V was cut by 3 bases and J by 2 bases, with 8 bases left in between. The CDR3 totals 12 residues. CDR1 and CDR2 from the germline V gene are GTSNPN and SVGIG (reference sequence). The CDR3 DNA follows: TGTGCCTGGAGCTCCCAACCCTACGAGCAGTACTTC. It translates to CAWSSQPYEQYF.

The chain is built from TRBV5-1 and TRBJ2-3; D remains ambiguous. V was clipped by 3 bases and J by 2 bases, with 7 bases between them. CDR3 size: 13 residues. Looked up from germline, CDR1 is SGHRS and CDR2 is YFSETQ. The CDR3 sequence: CASSSDITDTQYF. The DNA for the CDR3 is TGCGCCAGCAGCTCCGATATCACAGATACGCAGTATTTT. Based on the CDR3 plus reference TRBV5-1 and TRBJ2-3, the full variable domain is KAGVTQTPRYLIKTRGQQVTLSCSPISGHRSVSWYQQTPGQGLQFLFEYFSETQRNKGNFPGRFSGRQFSNSRSEMNVSTLELGDSALYLCASSSDITDTQYFGPGTRLTVL.

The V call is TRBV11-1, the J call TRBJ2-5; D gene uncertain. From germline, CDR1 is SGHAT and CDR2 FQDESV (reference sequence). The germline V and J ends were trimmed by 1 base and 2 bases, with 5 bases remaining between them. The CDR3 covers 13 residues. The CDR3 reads CASSLDLQETQYF. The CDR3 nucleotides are TGTGCCAGCAGCTTAGACTTACAAGAGACCCAGTACTTC.